These 27 T cell receptor beta chains were sequenced from one sample in a study of T-cell reconstitution after alpha-beta-depleted transplantation in children. The library targeted TCRbeta and was prepared with unique molecular identifiers. TCRdb independently ran MiXCR on the PCR reads; one entry per CDR3 protein. The sample contains 420,000 or so distinct CDR3 sequences, roughly a tenth of which appear only once. The source material was PBMCs from the stem cell graft donor, sampled from the stem cell graft. Source of these receptors: a human donor who donated a stem cell graft to a child with acute myeloid leukemia.

The chain combines TRBV6-2 or TRBV6-3 with TRBJ2-1; the match to TRBD2 covers 9 bases. CDR1 and CDR2 from the germline V gene are MNHEY and SVGEGT. V shed 2 bases, J shed 2 bases, and the junction held 4 bases outside the gene matches. The CDR3 runs 16 residues. The CDR3 DNA reads TGTGCCAGCAGTTACAAGCGGGGGGATCCCTACAATGAGCAGTTCTTC. As protein: CASSYKRGDPYNEQFF.

The CDR3 here is CASSSTDTENTEAFF. The DNA of the CDR3 is TGTGCCAGCAGCTCTACGGACACGGAGAACACTGAAGCTTTCTTT. The chain links TRBV7-6 to TRBJ1-1, with a weak D call TRBD1 (5 bases). Germline assignment: CDR1 SGHVS and CDR2 FNYEAQ. The V end was cut by 4 bases, the J end by 1 base, with 13 bases between. The CDR3 spans 15 residues.

This sequence joins TRBV12-3 or TRBV12-4 and TRBJ1-5, with 7 bases matching TRBD1. The ends lost 6 bases at V and 3 bases at J; junction bases unmatched: 11. This CDR3 contains 16 residues. CDR3 in amino acids: CASSTTQGQYNQPQHF. CDR3 coding DNA: TGTGCCAGCAGCACGACACAGGGGCAATACAATCAGCCCCAGCATTTT.

This clonotype was observed a handful of times. One end of the junction is discordant with germline, which a read error may explain. The gene calls are TRBV18 and TRBJ2-2; no reliable D call. This CDR3 has 12 amino acids. Looked up from germline, CDR1 is KGHSH and CDR2 is LQKENI. CDR3: CASSPVPGELFF. The CDR3 nucleotides read TGTGCCAGCTCACCAGTCCCCGGCGAGCTGTTTTTT. The variable domain in full, completed from reference TRBV18 and TRBJ2-2, reads NAGVMQNPRHLVRRRGQEARLRCSPMKGHSHVYWYRQLPEEGLKFMVYLQKENIIDESGMPKERFSAEFPKEGPSILRIQQVVRGDSAAYFCASSPVPGELFFGEGSRLTVL.

This clonotype came up a few times. The chain employs TRBV7-9 and TRBJ2-5; D remains unclear. The CDR3 spans 16 residues. V lost 0 bases and J 3 bases, leaving 14 bases between the germline ends. Germline V gene data show CDR1 as SEHNR and CDR2 as FQNEAQ (reference sequence). The CDR3 region has the DNA TGTGCCAGCAGCTTAGCCCTGTCGGCGGAAAAAGAGACCCAGTACTTC. Residues: CASSLALSAEKETQYF.

This clonotype was observed a handful of times. The V call is TRBV5-1, the J call TRBJ2-3; a possible D gene is TRBD2 (5 bases). This CDR3 has 13 residues. Trimming stripped 5 bases from V and 5 bases from J, with 12 bases between. CDR1 is SGHRS and CDR2 is YFSETQ in the germline V gene. CDR3 region: CASSKREGDTQYF. As DNA, the CDR3 is TGCGCCAGCAGTAAACGAGAGGGAGATACGCAGTATTTT.

This clonotype was seen repeatedly, ten times or more. The V gene is TRBV20-1, the J gene TRBJ2-3; tentatively, D is TRBD1 or TRBD2 (6 bases each). The CDR3 consists of 13 residues. Looked up from germline, CDR1 is DFQATT and CDR2 is SNEGSKA (reference sequence). V gave up 5 bases and J gave up 3 bases, with 12 bases separating them. The CDR3 DNA follows: TGCAGTGCTCTTGGGGGGCAAACAGATACGCAGTATTTT. Translating gives CSALGGQTDTQYF.

Ten or more counts support this clonotype. The rearrangement links TRBV5-1 to TRBJ2-5, with D maybe TRBD2 (5 bases). V was trimmed by 0 bases and J by 4 bases, leaving 10 bases between them. CDR1 and CDR2 from the germline V gene are SGHRS and YFSETQ. The CDR3 has 14 residues. CDR3 residues: CASSLGGQAETQYF. The CDR3 bases are TGCGCCAGCAGCTTGGGAGGGCAGGCAGAGACCCAGTACTTC.

The chain joins TRBV6-6 to TRBJ2-7, with D hard to call. In germline, CDR1 is MNHNY, CDR2 SVGAGI (reference sequence). V gave up 6 bases and J gave up 3 bases, with 9 bases separating them. The CDR3 consists of 12 residues. The CDR3 region is CASSQTDYEQYF. The DNA for the CDR3 is TGTGCCAGCAGCCAGACCGACTACGAGCAGTACTTC.

The DNA of the CDR3 is TGCAGTGCTAGCGGACTCACAAATGCTAACACCGGGGAGCTGTTTTTT. Its protein product is CSASGLTNANTGELFF. The rearrangement joins TRBV20-1 to TRBJ2-2; D perhaps matches TRBD2 (5 bases). This CDR3 region has 16 residues. V shed 3 bases and J shed 2 bases, with 16 bases lying between them. CDR1 is DFQATT and CDR2 is SNEGSKA in the germline V gene (reference sequence).

This clonotype was seen many times. The rearrangement links TRBV12-3 or TRBV12-4 to TRBJ2-1; 12 positions match TRBD2. The CDR3 is 18 residues long. V shed 5 bases, J shed 9 bases, and the junction held 17 bases outside the gene matches. The CDR3 coding sequence is TGTGCCAGCAGTCCTTTAGGCTGGGCTAGCGGGAGGGAACCTGAGCAGTTCTTC. As protein: CASSPLGWASGREPEQFF.

This clonotype was recorded a few times. V gene TRBV5-5 combines with J gene TRBJ1-1, with unresolved D. CDR1 is SGHKS and CDR2 is YYEKEE in the germline V gene (reference sequence). This CDR3 is built from 14 residues. Trimming removed 2 bases at V and 0 bases at J, with 8 bases between. This CDR3 reads CASSLNTMNTEAFF. CDR3 DNA: TGTGCCAGCAGCTTAAACACAATGAACACTGAAGCTTTCTTT.

The chain has TRBV7-3 and TRBJ2-3, with no clear D. The germline gives CDR1 SGHTA, CDR2 FQGTGA. Trimming removed 3 bases at V and 4 bases at J, with 11 bases between. The CDR3 extends over 14 amino acids. CDR3 sequence reads: CASSFNQAPDTQYF. The CDR3 bases are TGTGCCAGCAGCTTCAACCAAGCCCCAGATACGCAGTATTTT. The full variable domain, in which reference TRBV7-3 and TRBJ2-3 provide the parts outside the CDR3, is GAGVSQTPSNKVTEKGKYVELRCDPISGHTALYWYRQSLGQGPEFLIYFQGTGAADDSGLPNDRFFAVRPEGSVSTLKIQRTERGDSAVYLCASSFNQAPDTQYFGPGTRLTVL.

The rearrangement joins TRBV12-3 or TRBV12-4 to TRBJ2-2; tentatively, D is TRBD1 (6 bases). CDR3 length: 17 residues. V was trimmed by 7 bases and J by 5 bases, leaving 23 bases between them. For the CDR3, the DNA is TGTGCCAGCAACCAAGGACAGCCACCCCTTCCGACCGGGGAGCTGTTTTTT. Protein: CASNQGQPPLPTGELFF.

The chain employs TRBV5-7 and TRBJ2-7, with a weak D call TRBD2 (6 bases). TRBV5-7 carries the ORF label, with uncertain function. V lost 2 bases to trimming and J lost 1 base, with 19 bases between them. The CDR3 spans 17 residues. The CDR3 DNA is TGTGCCAGCAGCTTCCCCCGGTGGAGGGTAAGGTCCTACGAGCAGTACGTC. Its protein product is CASSFPRWRVRSYEQYV.

The chain combines TRBV29-1 with TRBJ2-2; a weak D match, TRBD2 (6 bases). The CDR3 has 16 amino acids. Germline lookup yields CDR1 SQVTM and CDR2 ANQGSEA. V lost 4 bases, J lost 4 bases, and 19 bases lay in between. The CDR3, as DNA: TGCAGCGTTGGTTTAACTAGCTTTTCCCCCACCGGGGAGCTGTTTTTT. Protein: CSVGLTSFSPTGELFF.

As to this clonotype: One end of the junction fails to match germline, which may point to a read error. The chain joins TRBV20-1 to TRBJ2-1, with 11 bases identical to TRBD2. This CDR3 spans 18 amino acids. CDR1 and CDR2 from the germline V gene are DFQATT and SNEGSKA (reference sequence). CDR3 region: CCAEPGTSGLSSYNEQFF. The CDR3 nucleotides read TGCTGTGCGGAGCCCGGGACTAGCGGTTTGAGCTCCTACAATGAGCAGTTCTTC.

This clonotype appeared many times. The J gene is TRBJ1-4, the V gene TRBV6-5; weak D call: TRBD1 (5 bases). The CDR3 runs 15 residues. The V and J ends lost 0 bases and 7 bases respectively, with 12 bases between them. Germline CDR1 reads MNHEY; CDR2 reads SVGAGI. The CDR3 loop reads CASSYSWGNLEKLFF. Written as DNA, the CDR3 is TGTGCCAGCAGTTACTCGTGGGGCAACCTTGAAAAACTGTTTTTT.

In its sample, this clonotype was seen many times. The chain employs TRBV4-1 and TRBJ2-2, with D maybe TRBD1 (5 bases). The CDR3 runs to 16 residues. CDR1 and CDR2 (germline): MGHRA, YSYEKL. Trimming cost V 3 bases and J 4 bases, with 15 bases left between them. The CDR3 loop is CASSHPVDSATGELFF. CDR3 DNA sequence: TGCGCCAGCAGCCACCCAGTAGACAGCGCCACCGGGGAGCTGTTTTTT.

The chain joins TRBV20-1 to TRBJ2-5; 8 bases are shared with TRBD2. Germline V gene lookup returns CDR1 DFQATT and CDR2 SNEGSKA (reference sequence). This CDR3 contains 16 residues. V shed 0 bases, J shed 4 bases, and the junction held 10 bases outside the gene matches. CDR3 bases: TGCAGTGCTAGAGATGGGTCGAGCGGGAGAGGAGAGACCCAGTACTTC. Its protein is CSARDGSSGRGETQYF.

This clonotype turned up a few times. The chain uses TRBV6-2 or TRBV6-3 and TRBJ2-3, with 8 bases that match TRBD1. Germline V gene lookup returns CDR1 MNHEY and CDR2 SVGEGT. The V gene end was trimmed by 2 bases and the J gene end by 5 bases; junction bases not matched to a gene: 9. The CDR3 consists of 16 residues. CDR3 DNA: TGTGCCAGCAGTTACGCCGTTCAGGGGGCTAAAGATACGCAGTATTTT. Protein: CASSYAVQGAKDTQYF.

This clonotype showed up many times. The V gene is TRBV6-2 or TRBV6-3, the J gene TRBJ1-5; D is undetermined. Germline CDR1 reads MNHEY; CDR2 reads SVGEGT. This CDR3 is built from 14 residues. The ends were cut back, 5 bases at V and 3 bases at J, with 11 bases in the middle. In DNA form, the CDR3 reads TGTGCCAGCAGTCCCCGGGATTTCAATCAGCCCCAGCATTTT. Amino acid sequence: CASSPRDFNQPQHF.

The rearrangement uses TRBV12-3 or TRBV12-4 and TRBJ2-2, with 15 positions matching TRBD2. The V segment lost 5 bases and the J segment 2 bases; nucleotides outside the gene matches: 12. The CDR3 has 20 amino acids. The CDR3 reads CASSPITRTSGGANTGELFF. CDR3 nucleotides: TGTGCCAGCAGTCCCATCACACGGACTAGCGGGGGGGCCAACACCGGGGAGCTGTTTTTT.

The chain is built from TRBV3-1 and TRBJ1-2, with D possibly being TRBD1 (5 bases). Trimming removed 4 bases from V and 7 bases from J, with 19 bases in between. The CDR3 consists of 15 residues. In germline, CDR1 is LGHDT, CDR2 YNNKEL (reference sequence). Here the CDR3 reads CASSRSTGPQAGYTF. CDR3 in DNA: TGTGCCAGCAGCCGTTCGACGGGGCCCCAGGCTGGCTACACCTTC.

This rearrangement joins TRBV15 to TRBJ1-1; 7 bases are a match to TRBD1. CDR3 size: 15 residues. Germline lookup yields CDR1 LNHNV and CDR2 YYDKDF (reference sequence). With V trimmed by 0 bases and J by 3 bases, 4 bases remained unmatched. CDR3 amino acids: CATSREKQGYTEAFF. CDR3 sequence (DNA): TGTGCCACCAGCAGAGAGAAACAGGGGTACACTGAAGCTTTCTTT. Filled out from reference TRBV15 and TRBJ1-1, the complete variable domain reads DAMVIQNPRYQVTQFGKPVTLSCSQTLNHNVMYWYQQKSSQAPKLLFHYYDKDFNNEADTPDNFQSRRPNTSFCFLDIRSPGLGDTAMYLCATSREKQGYTEAFFGQGTRLTVV.

The sample holds many counts of this clonotype. The CDR3 DNA is TGCAGTGCTAGAGAGGCTAGCGGGATCACAGATACGCAGTATTTT. It specifies CSAREASGITDTQYF. The chain employs TRBV20-1 and TRBJ2-3; 9 nucleotides align to TRBD2. Germline V gene lookup returns CDR1 DFQATT and CDR2 SNEGSKA (reference sequence). The CDR3 loop spans 15 amino acids. With 0 bases clipped from V and 2 bases from J, the junction kept 3 bases outside the gene matches.

This clonotype was recorded many times. CDR3 loop: CSAPGGTYEQYF. CDR3 sequence (DNA): TGCAGTGCGCCAGGGGGCACCTACGAGCAGTACTTC. The chain is built from TRBV20-1 and TRBJ2-7; TRBD1 aligns across 8 bases. The trim removed 6 bases at V and 2 bases at J, leaving 3 bases unmatched. The CDR3 spans 12 residues. CDR1 and CDR2 from the germline V gene are DFQATT and SNEGSKA (reference sequence).